A selection of T cell receptor beta chains follows, all from one sample in a study of OX40 agonist ivuxolimab in advanced cancers. Libraries were prepared by immunoSEQ multiplex PCR; TCRdb keeps only in-frame clonotypes and omits some of them. Counted here are tens of thousands of clones, 70% to 90% occurring once; the ten biggest clones make up around 48%. This specimen was CD4+ or CD8+ T cells sorted from blood, taken in a trial of the OX40 agonist ivuxolimab. These receptors all stem from an adult with an advanced solid tumor such as melanoma, head and neck, liver or kidney cancer. Each CDR3 is given with its conserved first and last residue. Each record gives: V gene, D gene, J gene, clone size, CDR3 DNA, CDR3 protein. A D gene is named only where the DNA matches it firmly. A clone size is listed for some rows: how often the clone was seen (once, few, many), or a class if it is expanded.

TRBV9	TRBD2	TRBJ2-2	NA	TGTGCCAGCAGCGTACAACTAGCGGGGGACTTGAACACCGGGGAGCTGTTTTTT	CASSVQLAGDLNTGELFF
TRBV13	NA	TRBJ2-3	NA	TGTGCCAGCAGTTCTGCCGCAGATACGCAGTATTTT	CASSSAADTQYF
TRBV7-5	NA	TRBJ2-7	NA	TGTGCCAGAAGGAGGGGACAGGATTCCTACGAGCAGTACTTC	CARRRGQDSYEQYF
TRBV10-3	NA	TRBJ1-1	NA	TGTGCCATCAGTGAGTCAGACGGCGGGAACACTGAAGCTTTCTTT	CAISESDGGNTEAFF
TRBV7-3	TRBD1	TRBJ1-2	NA	TGTGCCAGCAGCTCCGGGACAGGGGGCGATGGCTACACCTTC	CASSSGTGGDGYTF
TRBV5-1	TRBD2	TRBJ2-5	NA	TGCGCCAGCAGCCGGGACTACCCTGTCTTGGACCAGTACTTC	CASSRDYPVLDQYF
TRBV5-6	NA	TRBJ2-1	once	TGTGCCAGCAGCCCGCACTCCTACAATGAGCAGTTCTTC	CASSPHSYNEQFF
TRBV27	NA	TRBJ2-7	NA	TGTGCCAGCAGTCCCGGGACGGCGAACCACGAGCAGTACTTC	CASSPGTANHEQYF
TRBV7-8	NA	TRBJ1-5	NA	TGTGCCAGCAGCTCCGGGACACTTAGCAATCAGCCCCAGCATTTT	CASSSGTLSNQPQHF
TRBV6-5	NA	TRBJ2-1	NA	TGTGCCAGCAGTTACACGACAGGATACAATGAGCAGTTCTTC	CASSYTTGYNEQFF
TRBV30	NA	TRBJ1-1	NA	TGTGCCTGGAGTCCGAGTAACACTGAAGCTTTCTTT	CAWSPSNTEAFF
TRBV10-2	NA	TRBJ2-2	few	TGCGCCAGCACCAACACCGGGGAGCTGTTTTTT	CASTNTGELFF
TRBV5-3	NA	TRBJ2-2	NA	TGTGCCAGAAGCCCCAATAACAGGGATTCCTACACCGGGGAGCTGTTTTTT	CARSPNNRDSYTGELFF
TRBV11-2	NA	TRBJ2-7	NA	TGTGCCAGCAGCTTAGCGGGAATAGCCTACGAGCAGTACTTC	CASSLAGIAYEQYF
TRBV7-2	TRBD1	TRBJ1-4	once	TGTGCCAGCAGCCCCGGGACAGGGTTTGAAAAACTGTTTTTT	CASSPGTGFEKLFF
TRBV7-2	NA	TRBJ1-1	NA	TGTGCCAGCAGCCCTCATCCCGCACTGAACACTGAAGCTTTCTTT	CASSPHPALNTEAFF
TRBV7-3	TRBD1	TRBJ2-5	NA	TGTGCCAGCAGCTTAATACCGGGACAGGGAAGTGGAGAGACCCAGTACTTC	CASSLIPGQGSGETQYF
TRBV6-5	NA	TRBJ2-7	NA	TGTGCCAGCAGTTTGGTGAGGGGGGAGTACGAGCAGTACTTC	CASSLVRGEYEQYF
TRBV5-1	TRBD1	TRBJ2-1	NA	TGCGCCAGCAGCTCCGGGACAGGGGTGGACAATGAGCAGTTCTTC	CASSSGTGVDNEQFF
TRBV19	NA	TRBJ1-1	NA	TGTGCCAGTAGTATTGGGGGGCTGAACACTGAAGCTTTCTTT	CASSIGGLNTEAFF
TRBV23-1	NA	TRBJ2-4	NA	TGCGCCAGCAGTCAACCCGCCGCCGGAGCCAAAAACATTCAGTACTTC	CASSQPAAGAKNIQYF
TRBV7-3	TRBD1	TRBJ1-2	once	TGTGCCAGCAGCCCTGGACAGGATTATGGCTACACCTTC	CASSPGQDYGYTF
TRBV6-5	TRBD1	TRBJ2-7	few	TGTGCCAGCAGTTACTCGGAGACAGGGGTTAGGGAGCAGTACTTC	CASSYSETGVREQYF
TRBV6-6	NA	TRBJ1-1	NA	TGTGCCAGCAGTTACTCGCCGGACATCACTGAAGCTTTCTTT	CASSYSPDITEAFF
TRBV9	TRBD2	TRBJ2-3	NA	TGTGCCAGCAGCTCACGGACTAGCGGGGCTCCAGATACGCAGTATTTT	CASSSRTSGAPDTQYF
TRBV4-1	NA	TRBJ2-7	once	TGCGCCAGCAGCCAGCCCGGGACGTCTTCCTACGAGCAGTACTTC	CASSQPGTSSYEQYF
TRBV4-1	NA	TRBJ1-2	NA	TGCGCCAGCAGCCAAGTGCCAGGGGACGACTATGGCTACACCTTC	CASSQVPGDDYGYTF
TRBV5-6	NA	TRBJ2-5	NA	TGTGCCAGCAGCTCCAAGAGGGAGCAGTACTTC	CASSSKREQYF
TRBV6-5	TRBD2	TRBJ2-7	NA	TGTGCCAGCAGTCGGCTTAGCGGGGGCACCTACGAGCAGTACTTC	CASSRLSGGTYEQYF
TRBV29-1	NA	TRBJ1-2	NA	TGCAGCGTTGGGGTGGGGCTTGGTGGCTACACCTTC	CSVGVGLGGYTF
TRBV27	NA	TRBJ2-3	NA	TGTGCCAGCAGTTTCGGACAGACAGATACGCAGTATTTT	CASSFGQTDTQYF
TRBV20-1	NA	TRBJ1-1	NA	TGCAGTGCTAGGTTTTACACTGAAGCTTTCTTT	CSARFYTEAFF
TRBV7-3	NA	TRBJ2-1	few	TGTGCCAGCAGCTACCGACAGACGGACAATGAGCAGTTCTTC	CASSYRQTDNEQFF
TRBV12-5	NA	TRBJ1-1	once	TGTGCTAGTGGTTATGACCTAAGCGGTACTGAAGCTTTCTTT	CASGYDLSGTEAFF
TRBV28	NA	TRBJ2-1	NA	TGTGCCAGCAGCCCAGGGGCCCCCCACTACAATGAGCAGTTCTTC	CASSPGAPHYNEQFF
TRBV28	NA	TRBJ2-1	NA	TGTGCCAGCAGTTCGTCGGGGTCCAATGAGCAGTTCTTC	CASSSSGSNEQFF
TRBV29-1	TRBD1	TRBJ2-3	NA	TGCAGCGTTGGGGCAGGGGGCGCAGATACGCAGTATTTT	CSVGAGGADTQYF
TRBV4-3	NA	TRBJ1-6	NA	TGCGCCAGCAGCCAAGAGGACGGGGGGGGGAGCTCCTATAATTCACCCCTCCACTTT	CASSQEDGGGSSYNSPLHF
TRBV4-3	TRBD2	TRBJ2-1	NA	TGCGCCAGCAGCCAAGGAATACTAGCGGGGGGGCAGTTCTTC	CASSQGILAGGQFF
TRBV6-5	TRBD1	TRBJ2-7	NA	TGTGCCAGCAGTCCCGGGACAGCTAACTCCTACGAGCAGTACTTC	CASSPGTANSYEQYF
TRBV27	NA	TRBJ1-5	NA	TGTGCCACCAGACGGAGCACTAATCAGCCCCAGCATTTT	CATRRSTNQPQHF
TRBV15	NA	TRBJ2-2	NA	TGTGCCACCAGCACTGTCGAGGGAGCGAACACCGGGGAGCTGTTTTTT	CATSTVEGANTGELFF
TRBV9	NA	TRBJ2-2	NA	TGTGCCAGCTGTCCAGGGGATACCGGGGAGCTGTTTTTT	CASCPGDTGELFF
TRBV4-1	NA	TRBJ1-5	NA	TGCGCCAGCAGCCAAGACAGCGCTGGGAATCAGCCCCAGCATTTT	CASSQDSAGNQPQHF
TRBV9	NA	TRBJ2-2	NA	TGTGCCAGCAGCGTTGGGCTTCCGAACACCGGGGAGCTGTTTTTT	CASSVGLPNTGELFF
TRBV7-8	NA	TRBJ2-7	NA	TGTGCCAGCAGCTTGGGACAAGTCCCCTCCTACGAGCAGTACTTC	CASSLGQVPSYEQYF
TRBV28	NA	TRBJ2-1	NA	TGTGCCAGCAGAACTGACACCCGCCTCTCCTACAATGAGCAGTTCTTC	CASRTDTRLSYNEQFF